The 17 T cell receptor beta chains below come from one sample, sequenced in a study of memory CD4+ T cells and cytomegalovirus serostatus. The sort gate was single viable CD3+CD4+CD8-CD45RO+ cells for memory CD4+ T cells. The table came from immunoSEQ multiplex PCR; TCRdb's copy has only in-frame clones and leaves some out. The sample holds 50,000 to 70,000 clones; approximately 79% are singletons and the top ten take 0.65% to 0.9%. The sequencing sample was made of memory CD4+ T cells from blood. The source is an adult in good health and CMV-seronegative.

The rearrangement joins TRBV27 to TRBJ2-1, with D perhaps given as TRBD1 or TRBD2 (5 bases each). The CDR3 contains 14 residues. Between the trimmed V and J ends, which lost 5 bases and 7 bases, there was a span of 15 bases. Germline values: CDR1 MNHEY, CDR2 SMNVEV (reference sequence). CDR3 DNA sequence: TGTGCCAGCAGTCCCGGGGCCGCCCCAAATGAGCAGTTCTTC. Translated, it gives CASSPGAAPNEQFF.

This clone came up a few times. In DNA form, the CDR3 reads TGTGCCAGCAGCTTATTCCACGGGTTAATCTGGCAGCCCCAGCATTTT. This encodes CASSLFHGLIWQPQHF. This chain connects TRBV7-2 to TRBJ1-5; D unresolved. Germline V CDR1 and CDR2: SGHTA, FQGNSA. Trimming removed 2 bases at V and 7 bases at J, with 18 bases between. The CDR3 loop spans 16 amino acids. The full variable domain, rest sourced from reference TRBV7-2 and TRBJ1-5, is GAGVSQSPSNKVTEKGKDVELRCDPISGHTALYWYRQSLGQGLEFLIYFQGNSAPDKSGLPSDRFSAERTGGSVSTLTIQRTQQEDSAVYLCASSLFHGLIWQPQHFGDGTRLSIL.

This chain links TRBV30 with TRBJ2-3; TRBD1 agrees at 8 bases. After removal of 8 bases from V and 3 bases from J, the junction contained 7 bases not matched to a gene. Germline V gene sequence: CDR1 GTSNPN, CDR2 SVGIG (reference sequence). The CDR3 length is 13 residues. The DNA of the CDR3 is TGTGCCGGAAACAGGGGGAGGACAGATACGCAGTATTTT. The encoded protein is CAGNRGRTDTQYF.

This chain links TRBV9 with TRBJ1-2, with 10 bases fitting TRBD1. The length of the CDR3 is 16 residues. CDR1 and CDR2 (germline): SGDLS, YYNGEE. With V trimmed by 0 bases and J by 1 base, 3 bases remained unmatched. The CDR3 region has the DNA TGTGCCAGCAGCGTAGCAGGGACAGGGGTTAACTATGGCTACACCTTC. Amino acid sequence: CASSVAGTGVNYGYTF.

The CDR3 spells CASSLPTGSGNTIYF. Here the CDR3 DNA reads TGTGCCAGCAGTTTACCCACAGGCTCTGGAAACACCATATATTTT. The chain couples TRBV28 to TRBJ1-3, with D perhaps TRBD1 (5 bases). The V gene's germline CDR1 is MDHEN and CDR2 SYDVKM. There are 15 residues in the CDR3. V shed 2 bases and J shed 0 bases, with 8 bases lying between them.

This chain connects TRBV5-6 to TRBJ2-7; TRBD1 matches at 9 bases. Germline V gene lookup returns CDR1 SGHDT and CDR2 YYEEEE. This CDR3 is 15 amino acids long. Trimming at V came to 5 bases and at J to 5 bases, leaving 11 bases not matched to a gene. CDR3 in amino acids: CASSAGTGTRDEQYF. DNA for the CDR3: TGTGCCAGCAGTGCCGGGACAGGGACCCGGGACGAGCAGTACTTC.

V and J are TRBV2 and TRBJ1-6; TRBD1 matches at 10 bases. The CDR3 consists of 17 residues. From germline, CDR1 is SNHLY and CDR2 FYNNEI. V was clipped by 2 bases and J by 9 bases; unmatched bases: 10. The CDR3 reads CASSETWTGGGGSPLHF. The CDR3 nucleotides read TGTGCCAGCAGTGAAACCTGGACAGGGGGAGGTGGTTCACCCCTCCACTTT.

The chain recombines TRBV5-6 with TRBJ2-1; 11 nucleotides agree with TRBD2. The CDR3 contains 18 residues. Per the germline V gene, CDR1 is SGHDT and CDR2 is YYEEEE. Losses at the gene ends were 6 bases for V and 10 bases for J; bases not matched to a gene: 21. CDR3 nucleotide sequence: TGTGCCAGCACCTATACTAGCGGGAGAAGGGCATGGTCTCCCGAGCAGTTCTTC. It specifies CASTYTSGRRAWSPEQFF.

The chain recombines TRBV20-1 with TRBJ2-5; D gene uncertain. The CDR3 contains 10 residues. Germline values: CDR1 DFQATT, CDR2 SNEGSKA (reference sequence). V lost 3 bases, J lost 5 bases, and 4 bases lay in between. CDR3 DNA: TGCAGTGCTAGTTTGGAGACCCAGTACTTC. It is translated as CSASLETQYF.

V is TRBV10-3 and J is TRBJ1-2, with TRBD1 matching over 7 bases. The CDR3 has 13 residues. Per the germline V gene, CDR1 is ENHRY and CDR2 is SYGVKD. Unmatched junction bases numbered 4, after V lost 6 bases and J lost 3 bases. The CDR3 bases are TGTGCCATCAGCCCAGACAGGGACTATGGCTACACCTTC. Translation gives CAISPDRDYGYTF.

This chain uses TRBV5-1 with TRBJ2-7; possible D gene TRBD2, 6 bases. The ends were cut back, 3 bases at V and 5 bases at J, with 9 bases in the middle. Germline V gene lookup returns CDR1 SGHRS and CDR2 YFSETQ. The CDR3 covers 12 residues. The CDR3 DNA reads TGCGCCAGCAGCTCGGGGGTCGACGAGCAGTACTTC. Residues: CASSSGVDEQYF.

This clone has only one observation. This chain uses TRBV18 with TRBJ1-4, with D possibly TRBD1 on 5 matching bases. Trimming shortened V by 3 bases and J by 1 base, and 9 bases separated the two germline ends. This CDR3 is built from 15 residues. Germline CDR1 and CDR2: KGHSH and LQKENI. CDR3 residues: CASSPDSGTNEKLFF. In DNA, the CDR3 is TGTGCCAGCTCACCCGACAGTGGAACTAATGAAAAACTGTTTTTT.

The chain recombines TRBV20-1 with TRBJ2-5; no firm D call. CDR1 and CDR2 from the germline V gene are DFQATT and SNEGSKA (reference sequence). The CDR3 sequence is 10 residues long. Trimming shortened V by 5 bases and J by 2 bases, and 3 bases separated the two germline ends. Here the CDR3 reads CSALQETQYF. CDR3 coding DNA: TGCAGTGCTTTGCAAGAGACCCAGTACTTC.

The chain is built from TRBV18 and TRBJ2-5; 8 bases are a match to TRBD1. J was trimmed by 4 bases and V by 5 bases; bases with no gene match: 9. CDR3 length: 15 residues. The V gene's germline CDR1 is KGHSH and CDR2 LQKENI. The CDR3 sequence is CASSTAGTGGETQYF. The CDR3 DNA sequence: TGTGCCAGCTCAACCGCCGGGACAGGAGGAGAGACCCAGTACTTC.

The table lists this clone with a few counts. This sequence joins TRBV29-1 and TRBJ1-1; D gene uncertain. Trimming pared 4 bases from V and 0 bases from J, leaving 9 bases between. This CDR3 region has 13 residues. Germline V gene sequence: CDR1 SQVTM, CDR2 ANQGSEA. The DNA for the CDR3 is TGCAGCGTTGCGGAACAGATGAACACTGAAGCTTTCTTT. This sequence encodes CSVAEQMNTEAFF.

V usage is TRBV6-5 and J usage is TRBJ2-2; D is perhaps TRBD2 (5 bases). CDR1 is MNHEY, CDR2 SVGAGI, per germline. There are 14 residues in the CDR3. V gave up 7 bases and J gave up 5 bases, with 14 bases separating them. The CDR3 protein is CASTTGRRTGELFF. The CDR3 DNA sequence: TGTGCCAGCACCACGGGTAGGAGGACCGGGGAGCTGTTTTTT.

The chain employs TRBV28 and TRBJ1-1; tentatively, D is TRBD1 (5 bases). Looked up from germline, CDR1 is MDHEN and CDR2 is SYDVKM. The CDR3 runs 16 residues. Deletions cut 3 bases from V and 0 bases from J, with 14 bases between. CDR3 sequence (DNA): TGTGCCAGCAGTTTTGCGGGGCATCGGCTGAACACTGAAGCTTTCTTT. Amino acids: CASSFAGHRLNTEAFF.